One and the same sample provided the 22 T cell receptor beta chains below, sequenced in a study of T cell responses to AZD1222 COVID-19 vaccine. Sequencing was performed with immunoSEQ multiplex PCR; in TCRdb, only in-frame clones are kept and a portion is missing. The table lists over 65,000 clones, around 73% of them singletons. The specimen comprised peripheral blood, sampled on day 0 of AZD1222 vaccination. The receptors derive from an adult in good health.

V usage is TRBV10-3 and J usage is TRBJ1-2; D may be TRBD1 (6 bases). The CDR3 is 14 amino acids. V lost 7 bases, J lost 2 bases, and 14 bases lay in between. CDR1 and CDR2 (germline): ENHRY, SYGVKD. The CDR3 DNA reads as TGTGCCATCAACCTGGTCCAGGGGAACTATGGCTACACCTTC. The encoded protein is CAINLVQGNYGYTF.

V is TRBV2 and J is TRBJ2-3; D perhaps matches TRBD2 (7 bases). Per germline, CDR1 SNHLY and CDR2 FYNNEI. The ends were cut back, 6 bases at V and 5 bases at J, with 15 bases in the middle. This CDR3 spans 14 amino acids. The CDR3 region is CASRGGRGRDTQYF. For the CDR3, the DNA is TGTGCCAGCAGAGGAGGGAGGGGGAGAGATACGCAGTATTTT. Complete variable domain (other parts from reference TRBV2 and TRBJ2-3): EPEVTQTPSHQVTQMGQEVILRCVPISNHLYFYWYRQILGQKVEFLVSFYNNEISEKSEIFDDQFSVERPDGSNFTLKIRSTKLEDSAMYFCASRGGRGRDTQYFGPGTRLTVL.

This chain connects TRBV2 to TRBJ2-5; 9 positions match TRBD1. The CDR3 has 15 residues. V shed 6 bases, J shed 3 bases, and the junction held 8 bases outside the gene matches. Germline CDR1 SNHLY, CDR2 FYNNEI. CDR3 residues: CASSADRGGEETQYF. As DNA, the CDR3 is TGTGCCAGCAGCGCTGACAGGGGGGGAGAAGAGACCCAGTACTTC.

V is TRBV30 and J is TRBJ1-6; D gene unclear. There are 13 residues in the CDR3. The germline V gene has CDR1 GTSNPN and CDR2 SVGIG (reference sequence). Trimming pared 0 bases from V and 3 bases from J, leaving 3 bases between. In nucleotides, the CDR3 is TGTGCCTGGAGTGTAGGCTATAATTCACCCCTCCACTTT. Its protein product is CAWSVGYNSPLHF.

V usage is TRBV10-3 and J usage is TRBJ2-3, with D maybe TRBD2 (5 bases). The V gene lost 3 bases and the J gene lost 2 bases, with 6 bases spanning the gap. CDR1 is ENHRY and CDR2 is SYGVKD in the germline V gene. The CDR3 has 13 amino acids. DNA for the CDR3: TGTGCCATCAGTGACGGGGTCACAGATACGCAGTATTTT. It encodes CAISDGVTDTQYF.

The rearrangement joins TRBV5-1 to TRBJ1-2, with TRBD1 matching 7 bases. This CDR3 contains 14 residues. V shed 4 bases, J shed 3 bases, and the junction held 6 bases outside the gene matches. Germline-derived CDR1 and CDR2 are SGHRS and YFSETQ. CDR3 in amino acids: CASSLEGQDYGYTF. In DNA, the CDR3 is TGCGCCAGCAGCCTGGAAGGACAGGACTATGGCTACACCTTC.

The V call is TRBV11-2, the J call TRBJ1-6; D gene uncertain. This CDR3 spans 14 amino acids. V was trimmed by 2 bases and J by 0 bases, leaving 2 bases between them. The V gene's germline CDR1 is SGHAT and CDR2 FQNNGV. The DNA of the CDR3 is TGTGCCAGCAGCTTAAACTCCTATAATTCACCCCTCCACTTT. Translated: CASSLNSYNSPLHF.

This clone was counted only a few times. This chain links TRBV6-5 with TRBJ1-6; 8 bases map to TRBD1. With V trimmed by 9 bases and J by 6 bases, 7 bases remained unmatched. Germline CDR1 and CDR2: MNHEY and SVGAGI. There are 14 residues in the CDR3. CDR3 DNA sequence: TGTGCCAGTACTAAAGGACAGGGTAATTCACCCCTCCACTTT. This codes for CASTKGQGNSPLHF.

A single count supports this clone. One end of the junction does not line up with germline, which may come from a read error. The J gene is TRBJ2-7, the V gene TRBV7-9, with 11 bases that match TRBD2. Looked up from germline, CDR1 is SEHNR and CDR2 is FQNEAQ (reference sequence). The CDR3 totals 13 residues. CDR3 protein: CASSLATGTSGTF. As DNA, the CDR3 is TGTGCCAGCAGCTTAGCCACCGGGACTAGCGGTACCTTC.

J is TRBJ1-4 and V is TRBV2; 9 nucleotides line up with TRBD1. Germline CDR1 and CDR2: SNHLY and FYNNEI. The V and J ends lost 9 bases and 7 bases, in that order; junction bases with no gene match: 3. The CDR3 runs to 12 residues. The CDR3, as DNA: TGTGCCAGTGCGGGACAGGGTGAAAAACTGTTTTTT. This sequence encodes CASAGQGEKLFF.

The chain uses TRBV6-5 and TRBJ2-1, with 9 bases aligning to TRBD2. Germline-derived CDR1 and CDR2 are MNHEY and SVGAGI. The CDR3 is made up of 15 amino acids. V lost 4 bases to trimming and J lost 8 bases; unmatched junction nucleotides: 9. CDR3 coding DNA: TGTGCCAGCAGTTCACATAGCGGGAGATTACATGAGCAGTTCTTC. Translated: CASSSHSGRLHEQFF.

The V gene is TRBV27, the J gene TRBJ1-1, with D unresolved. The germline gives CDR1 MNHEY, CDR2 SMNVEV (reference sequence). There are 14 residues in the CDR3. The V end lost 0 bases, the J end lost 5 bases, and 10 bases lay between the germline ends. CDR3 region: CASSLSPVGTEAFF. The CDR3 DNA reads TGTGCCAGCAGTTTATCCCCAGTTGGAACTGAAGCTTTCTTT.

The V and J genes are TRBV7-9 and TRBJ2-4; D gene unclear. Looked up from germline, CDR1 is SEHNR and CDR2 is FQNEAQ (reference sequence). The V end lost 1 base, the J end lost 0 bases, and 10 bases lay between the germline ends. The CDR3 length is 16 residues. The CDR3 nucleotides are TGTGCCAGCAGCTTAGGGGCCGGCTTAGCCAAAAACATTCAGTACTTC. Protein: CASSLGAGLAKNIQYF.

This sequence joins TRBV10-2 and TRBJ2-2, with D perhaps matching TRBD2 (6 bases). V shed 8 bases and J shed 1 base, with 14 bases lying between them. The CDR3 spans 15 residues. Per germline, CDR1 WSHSY and CDR2 SAAADI. CDR3 protein: CASRRGGVNTGELFF. The CDR3 region has the DNA TGCGCCAGCCGAAGGGGCGGGGTGAACACCGGGGAGCTGTTTTTT.

This clone was seen just once. V gene TRBV6-5 combines with J gene TRBJ2-2; the D gene is possibly TRBD2 (5 bases). V was pared by 6 bases and J by 5 bases, with 13 bases between. From germline, CDR1 is MNHEY and CDR2 SVGAGI. The CDR3 has 14 residues. CDR3 sequence: CASSRTRGTGELFF. The CDR3 bases are TGTGCCAGCAGCCGGACCCGCGGGACCGGGGAGCTGTTTTTT.

This clone showed up just a few times. Other nucleotide sequences in the sample specify the same CDR3. The chain recombines TRBV7-2 with TRBJ2-3; D might be TRBD1 (5 bases). The germline V gene has CDR1 SGHTA and CDR2 FQGNSA. The V end was cut by 3 bases, the J end by 4 bases, with 8 bases between. CDR3 length: 13 amino acids. CDR3 in DNA: TGTGCCAGCAGCTTGGGGCAGGCAGATACGCAGTATTTT. This gives the protein CASSLGQADTQYF.

V gene TRBV7-8 combines with J gene TRBJ1-2; 7 bases are shared with TRBD1. Germline assignment: CDR1 SGHVS and CDR2 FQNEAQ. V shed 4 bases and J 4 bases; nucleotides not matched to a gene: 6. This CDR3 contains 14 residues. CDR3 amino acids: CASSSLDRAYGYTF. CDR3 nucleotide sequence: TGTGCCAGCAGCTCCCTAGACAGGGCCTATGGCTACACCTTC.

This chain links TRBV2 with TRBJ1-1; the D is unclear. The CDR3 totals 13 residues. V was cut by 3 bases and J by 5 bases, with 10 bases left in between. Germline assignment: CDR1 SNHLY and CDR2 FYNNEI. The CDR3 spells CASSEGRKTEAFF. CDR3 bases: TGTGCCAGCAGTGAGGGCAGGAAGACTGAAGCTTTCTTT.

This chain connects TRBV29-1 to TRBJ2-5; no definite D call. CDR3 length: 13 residues. Trimming pared 1 base from V and 4 bases from J, leaving 10 bases between. Germline V gives CDR1 SQVTM, CDR2 ANQGSEA. The CDR3 sequence is CSVEASARETQYF. CDR3 nucleotide sequence: TGCAGCGTTGAAGCCTCCGCCCGAGAGACCCAGTACTTC.

The chain has TRBV5-1 and TRBJ1-6; unclear D gene. CDR1 is SGHRS and CDR2 is YFSETQ in the germline V gene. The CDR3 is 15 residues long. V was clipped by 4 bases and J by 7 bases, with 15 bases between them. The CDR3: CASSANTGENSPLHF. For the CDR3, the DNA is TGCGCCAGCAGCGCCAACACGGGAGAAAATTCACCCCTCCACTTT.

Only a few counts were recorded for this clone. The chain is built from TRBV5-1 and TRBJ2-7; no definite D call. The germline V gene has CDR1 SGHRS and CDR2 YFSETQ. Trimming took off 5 bases at V and 0 bases at J, with 12 bases between the two ends. The CDR3 loop spans 14 amino acids. The CDR3 loop is CASRSTWASYEQYF. CDR3 in DNA: TGCGCCAGCAGGTCGACATGGGCCTCCTACGAGCAGTACTTC. Drawing the rest from reference TRBV5-1 and TRBJ2-7, the complete variable domain is KAGVTQTPRYLIKTRGQQVTLSCSPISGHRSVSWYQQTPGQGLQFLFEYFSETQRNKGNFPGRFSGRQFSNSRSEMNVSTLELGDSALYLCASRSTWASYEQYFGPGTRLTVT.

V usage is TRBV10-2 and J usage is TRBJ1-4; D not certain. The germline V and J ends were trimmed by 5 bases and 8 bases, with 15 bases remaining between them. The length of the CDR3 is 14 residues. Germline V gene data show CDR1 as WSHSY and CDR2 as SAAADI. CDR3 DNA sequence: TGCGCCAGCAGTCCCATGTCCTCCGGGGAAAAACTGTTTTTT. This translates into CASSPMSSGEKLFF.